The next 13 T cell receptor beta chains were all read from a single sample in a study of post-analysis software for immune sequencing data. cDNA libraries of TCR beta carried unique molecular identifiers. TCRdb used MiXCR to reprocess the PCR reads, holding one entry per CDR3 protein. The sample carries roughly 400,000 distinct CDR3 sequences, less than 40% recorded once. These TCRs' antigens remain unknown. Whole-study results and caveats: Higher frequency in patients than in controls was seen for roughly five TRBV segments, with TRBV5-6, TRBV5-1 and TRBV20-1 among them.

Input material: blood. All receptors derive from a girl aged 2-10 years with multiple sclerosis.

This clonotype has only a few counts. The chain couples TRBV2 to TRBJ2-5; D assignment may be TRBD1 or TRBD2 (5 bases each). In germline, CDR1 is SNHLY, CDR2 FYNNEI. Trimming removed 3 bases from V and 5 bases from J, with 13 bases in between. The CDR3 is made up of 14 amino acids. The CDR3 is CASSDVIEGETQYF. CDR3 DNA sequence: TGTGCCAGCAGTGATGTGATCGAGGGGGAGACCCAGTACTTC.

This clonotype was detected a few times. A clone one base away is much larger, so this may be a read error. The chain uses TRBV5-1 and TRBJ2-1; 9 bases align to TRBD2. Germline V gene sequence: CDR1 SGHRS, CDR2 YFSETQ. V gave up 2 bases and J gave up 8 bases; unmatched junction bases: 5. There are 14 residues in the CDR3. The CDR3 sequence: CASSFSGGYDEQFF. The CDR3 region has the DNA TGCGCCAGCAGCTTTAGCGGGGGTTACGATGAGCAGTTCTTC.

In this sample, this clonotype turned up once. The rearrangement uses TRBV6-2 or TRBV6-3 and TRBJ2-1, with D maybe TRBD1 (7 bases). The CDR3 extends over 15 amino acids. V lost 5 bases and J 12 bases, leaving 23 bases between the germline ends. Germline CDR1 and CDR2: MNHEY and SVGEGT. The CDR3 DNA reads TGTGCCAGCAGTCAAGAACAGGGGAGGTTTGGCGGGCAGTTCTTC. Translating gives CASSQEQGRFGGQFF.

This chain connects TRBV20-1 to TRBJ2-5, with D possibly called TRBD1 or TRBD2 (5 bases each). The last part of the DNA fits TRBJ2-7 better; the J call may be wrong. From germline, CDR1 is DFQATT and CDR2 SNEGSKA (reference sequence). CDR3 size: 14 residues. The CDR3 DNA sequence: TGCAGTGCTAGAGATCCGCAGGGACCCGACGAGCAGTACTTC. Translated: CSARDPQGPDEQYF.

V and J are TRBV5-1 and TRBJ2-1, with 12 positions matching TRBD2. Near its end, the DNA agrees better with TRBJ2-7, so the J call may be wrong. The CDR3 contains 14 residues. In germline, CDR1 is SGHRS, CDR2 YFSETQ. CDR3 sequence: CASSLTSGRGEQYF. CDR3 in DNA: TGCGCCAGCAGCCTGACTAGCGGGAGAGGCGAGCAGTACTTC.

The gene calls are TRBV7-6 and TRBJ2-1; TRBD2 might be the D (5 bases). CDR1 is SGHVS, CDR2 FNYEAQ, per germline. With 0 bases removed from V and 8 bases from J, the gap between germline ends came to 17 bases. This CDR3 comprises 16 residues. The CDR3 nucleotides read TGTGCCAGCAGCTTAGCGTCGTCTGGTCGAGGGCATGAGCAGTTCTTC. Its translation is CASSLASSGRGHEQFF.

This clonotype has just a few counts. The genes are TRBV28 and TRBJ2-1; TRBD2 matches 9 bases. The CDR3 totals 15 residues. CDR1 MDHEN and CDR2 SYDVKM come from the germline V gene. V trimming: 2 bases; J trimming: 3 bases; junction bases outside the gene matches: 2. In DNA, the CDR3 is TGTGCCAGCAGTTTAGCTAGCGGGATCTACAATGAGCAGTTCTTC. Translation: CASSLASGIYNEQFF.

V and J are TRBV12-3 or TRBV12-4 and TRBJ1-5; maybe TRBD1 (5 bases). Between the trimmed V and J ends, which lost 1 base and 0 bases, there was a span of 13 bases. The CDR3 is 17 residues long. The CDR3 DNA follows: TGTGCCAGCAGTTTAGGATCCAGGGCGGGTAGCAATCAGCCCCAGCATTTT. Amino acid sequence: CASSLGSRAGSNQPQHF.

This clonotype was recorded a few times. The V gene is TRBV20-1, the J gene TRBJ2-5; D uncertain. V lost 4 bases to trimming and J lost 7 bases, with 10 bases between them. CDR1 and CDR2 from the germline V gene are DFQATT and SNEGSKA (reference sequence). The CDR3 is made up of 11 amino acids. The chain's CDR3 is CSATLGGTQYF. The CDR3 DNA follows: TGCAGTGCTACTCTGGGTGGGACCCAGTACTTC.

The rearrangement joins TRBV10-1 to TRBJ1-1; D is perhaps TRBD1 (6 bases). This CDR3 has 13 amino acids. Germline V gene lookup returns CDR1 WNHNN and CDR2 SYGVQD (reference sequence). The V end was cut by 5 bases, the J end by 3 bases, with 10 bases between. CDR3 DNA sequence: TGCGCCAGCAGTAAACAGGGCTACACTGAAGCTTTCTTT. It is translated as CASSKQGYTEAFF.

Only a few counts were recorded for this clonotype. The chain couples TRBV7-9 to TRBJ2-1, with 10 bases matching TRBD2. V was clipped by 2 bases and J by 7 bases; unmatched bases: 5. The CDR3 loop spans 15 amino acids. From germline, CDR1 is SEHNR and CDR2 FQNEAQ (reference sequence). CDR3 nucleotides: TGTGCCAGCAGCTTACTAGCGGGAGTTCGGAATGAGCAGTTCTTC. It is translated as CASSLLAGVRNEQFF.

CDR3 bases: TGTGCCAGCACCTTACCGGGACAGGGGGCTCCTGAAGCTTTCTTT. This codes for CASTLPGQGAPEAFF. This chain uses TRBV28 with TRBJ1-1; TRBD1 agrees at 12 bases. The CDR3 has 15 amino acids. Unmatched junction bases numbered 9, after V lost 7 bases and J lost 6 bases. CDR1 and CDR2 (germline): MDHEN, SYDVKM.

This clonotype has a handful of counts. The J gene is TRBJ1-2, the V gene TRBV15, with 12 bases lining up with TRBD1. CDR1 is LNHNV, CDR2 YYDKDF, per germline (reference sequence). V lost 0 bases and J lost 6; bases outside the gene matches: 8. CDR3 length: 17 residues. CDR3 protein: CATSRDLGGQGADGYTF. The DNA of the CDR3 is TGTGCCACCAGCAGAGATCTTGGGGGACAGGGGGCCGATGGCTACACCTTC.